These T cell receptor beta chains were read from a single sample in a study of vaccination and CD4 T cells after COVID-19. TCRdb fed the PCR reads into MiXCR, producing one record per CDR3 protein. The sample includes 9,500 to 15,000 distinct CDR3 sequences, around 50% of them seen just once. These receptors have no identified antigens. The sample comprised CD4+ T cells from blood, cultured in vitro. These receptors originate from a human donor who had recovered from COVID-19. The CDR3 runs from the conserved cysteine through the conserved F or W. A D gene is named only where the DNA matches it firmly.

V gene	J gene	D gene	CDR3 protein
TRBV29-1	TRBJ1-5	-	CSVLDSHSNQPQHF
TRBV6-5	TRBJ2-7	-	CASSYSAYEQYF
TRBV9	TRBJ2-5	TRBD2	CASSVRWEGRETQYF
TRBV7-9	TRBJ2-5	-	CASSLVKETQYF
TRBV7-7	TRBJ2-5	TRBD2	CASSRSGTETQYF
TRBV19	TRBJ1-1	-	CASSMGAETEAFF
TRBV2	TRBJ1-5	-	CASNEPKAGNQPQHF
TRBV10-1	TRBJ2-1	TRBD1	CASSEQSQGLENEQFF
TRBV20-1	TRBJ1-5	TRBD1	CSGWDSSNQPQHF
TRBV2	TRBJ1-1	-	CASSEALVRGTAFF
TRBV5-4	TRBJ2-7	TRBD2	CASSVSGTIYEQYF
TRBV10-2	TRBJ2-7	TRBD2	CASSETRGRLTSGSGYEQYF
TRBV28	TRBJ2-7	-	CASSLSGTTYEQYF
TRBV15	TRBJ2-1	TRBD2	CATSRGGGRAYEQFF
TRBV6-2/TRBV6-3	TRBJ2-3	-	CASSYATSSATDTQYF
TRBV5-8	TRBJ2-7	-	CASSYRDEQYF
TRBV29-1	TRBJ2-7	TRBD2	CSAGGTAYEQYF
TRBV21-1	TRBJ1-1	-	CASRTGGEAFF
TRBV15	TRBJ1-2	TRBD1	CATSREGTVGYGYTF
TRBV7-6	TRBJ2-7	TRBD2	CASSLAGTSGSREQYF
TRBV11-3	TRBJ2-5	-	CASSLRSQETQYF
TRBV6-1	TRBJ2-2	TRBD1	CASRTGGATGELFF
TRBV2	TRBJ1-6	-	CASSVGLGDSPLHF
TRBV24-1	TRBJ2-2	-	CATSDYRDTGELFF
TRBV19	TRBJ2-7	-	CASSLRRGTSYEQYF
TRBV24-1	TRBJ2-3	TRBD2	CATSDRGTSGTDTQYF
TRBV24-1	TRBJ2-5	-	CATIGYQGGETQYF
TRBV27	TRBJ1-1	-	CASSSYLRQKNTEAFF
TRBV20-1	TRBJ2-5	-	CSARERFQETQYF
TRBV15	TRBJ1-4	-	CATSRDKGEKLFF
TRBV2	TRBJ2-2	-	CASSEGSGAIDTGELFF
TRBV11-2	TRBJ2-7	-	CASSPRTNSYEQYF
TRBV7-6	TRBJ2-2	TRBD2	CASSPQAGAYGELFF
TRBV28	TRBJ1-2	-	CASSPSIYGYTF
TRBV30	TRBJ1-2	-	CAWSTGYTNYGYTF
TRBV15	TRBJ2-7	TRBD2	CATSRRPRDGGGYEQYF
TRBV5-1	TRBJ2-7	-	CAISLDTPSNDEQYF
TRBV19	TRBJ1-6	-	CASSILGNSPLHF
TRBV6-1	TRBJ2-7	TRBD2	CASTGTSGSTYEQYF
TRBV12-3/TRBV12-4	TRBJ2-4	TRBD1	CASSLRTGGNIQYF
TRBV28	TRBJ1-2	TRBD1	CASSDPRTGIYGYTF
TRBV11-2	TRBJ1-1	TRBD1	CASSPGTGGHTEAFF
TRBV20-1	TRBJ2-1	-	CSARRGQGNEQFF
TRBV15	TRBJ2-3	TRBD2	CATSRDLGGGATDTQYF
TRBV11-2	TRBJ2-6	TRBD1	CASSSTRQGRTSGANVLTF
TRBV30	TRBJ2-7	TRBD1	CAWSVQAGTGVRYEQYF
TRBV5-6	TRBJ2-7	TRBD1	CASYYRGTYEQYF
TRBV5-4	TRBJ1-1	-	CASSPQGRTEAFF